This T cell receptor beta chain was identified during a study of shared T cell receptors in the human thymus. CDR1 and CDR2 (germline): WSHSY, SAAADI. This CDR3 spans 17 amino acids. Trimming removed 2 bases from V and 0 bases from J; junction bases left unmatched: 6. Libraries were prepared by immunoSEQ multiplex PCR; TCRdb keeps only in-frame clonotypes and omits some of them. The repertoire has some 700,000 clones, approximately 90% of them found once; the top ten carry about 0.01%. This clone came up once. The same data also went into a second study, on human thymus T cells. That source reports: Gene usage (both V and J) appeared biased in thymic and blood repertoires.

Source material: thymocytes. The TCR was taken from a boy in the first two years of life with a congenital heart defect. The chain joins TRBV10-2 to TRBJ2-2, with TRBD1 identical over 7 bases. The CDR3 loop is CASSEEGTATNTGELFF. CDR3 nucleotide sequence: TGCGCCAGCAGTGAGGAGGGGACAGCCACGAACACCGGGGAGCTGTTTTTT.